This TCR beta chain was obtained from a study of T cells after yellow fever vaccination. The V gene's germline CDR1 is SGHRS and CDR2 YFSETQ. CDR3 length: 13 amino acids. The table lists this clonotype with many counts. As yet, its antigen is unknown. A junction boundary mismatches the germline segment, possibly from a read error. TCR cDNA, made by 5'RACE template switching, carried an added universal primer site and UMIs. MiXCR, run by TCRdb on the 5' RACE reads, gives a single entry per CDR3 protein. The sample holds 350,000 or so distinct CDR3 sequences, 8.1% seen once. Study results and caveats: Repertoires sorted by FACS could include abundant clonotypes that are contaminants from the bulk population.

The sample here was PBMCs, taken roughly 46 days after the first yellow fever vaccination. This TCR derives from a man between 18 and 29 years old who received the YFV17D yellow fever vaccine. The rearrangement links TRBV5-1 to TRBJ2-2, with D possibly being TRBD1 (5 bases). The CDR3 DNA is TGTGCCAGCAGCTTAGGGGACACCGGGGAGCTGTTTTTT. Its protein is CASSLGDTGELFF.